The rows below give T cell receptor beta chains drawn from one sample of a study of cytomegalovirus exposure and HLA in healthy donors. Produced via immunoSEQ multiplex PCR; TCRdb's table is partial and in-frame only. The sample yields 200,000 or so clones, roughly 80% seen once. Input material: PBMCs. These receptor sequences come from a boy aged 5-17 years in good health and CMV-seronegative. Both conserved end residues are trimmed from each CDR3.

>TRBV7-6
ASSLPLAGGGSGGRGELF
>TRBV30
AWRRDTYNEQF
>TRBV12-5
ASGFPLRGTGELF
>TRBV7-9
ASSPNGDEQY
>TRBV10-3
AIMKGQGRETQY
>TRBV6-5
ASSITGLGNTIY
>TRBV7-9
ASSLASLAGASFYNEQF
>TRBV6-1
ASSGSWTGRGGYT
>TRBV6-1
ATFTGSEPQH
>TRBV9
ASSAPGRGTLYNEQF
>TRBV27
ASSLGGRGELF
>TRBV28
ASSPWDSEETQY
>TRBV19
ASSIVLGVSSPLH
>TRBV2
ASTGTANYEQY
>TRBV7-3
ASSLISGANVLT
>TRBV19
ASSRDSSYEQY
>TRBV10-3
AIRKEWALSEQY
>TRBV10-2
ASSWTGDTGELF
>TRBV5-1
ASSPGLAASRGEQY
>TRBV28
ASSTLGGQGGYT
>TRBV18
ASSPGRGGTSYEQY
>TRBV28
ASNLLEGHQKAF
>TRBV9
ASSDTMRDTEAF
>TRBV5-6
ASSSGQGPFNTEAF
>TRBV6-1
ASSEAVAYEQY
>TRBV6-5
ASRQTGTGSYEQY
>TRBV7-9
ASSHRGGQY
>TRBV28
ASLAGVGSYEQY
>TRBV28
ASSSAQGNSGANVLT
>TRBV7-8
ASSAGQYNQPQH
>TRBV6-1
ASSRDRAGANVLT
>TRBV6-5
ASSRDRGSVYEQY
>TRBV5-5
ASSSIEGQWYSPLH
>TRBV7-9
ASSLSPDTQY
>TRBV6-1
ASKGEPFVNTEAF
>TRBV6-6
ASSYASPNQPQH
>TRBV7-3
ASSLTGGYGYT
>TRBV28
ASHCHQPGEAQY
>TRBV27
ASSYLGSGNEQY
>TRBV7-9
ASSPPGWRDGYTDTQY
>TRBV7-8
ASSLALASGNEQF
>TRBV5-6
ASSLRGQGGYNEQF
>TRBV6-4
ASSDQGANYGYT
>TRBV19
ASSSPGHANQPQH
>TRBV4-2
ASSQAGVSYEQY
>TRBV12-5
ASGLMTGHILNYGYT
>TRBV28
ASSLFPPRGGNTEAF
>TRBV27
ASRGTYEQY
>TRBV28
ASSLLGGSGYT
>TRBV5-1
ASSLTGVGSSEQF
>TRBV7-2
ASSLAGLAGVTGELF
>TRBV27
ASSYSGHRWGYT
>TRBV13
ASSLVRGFKRGRSGGYT
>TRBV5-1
ASSAPSGSTRNEQF
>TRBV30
ACLSYDRGSYNEQF
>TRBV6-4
ASSSDRNNEQF
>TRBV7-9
ASSLRWDSFTDTQY
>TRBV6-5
ASSYYLGTGELF
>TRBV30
AWSVRFPAGDEQY
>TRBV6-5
ASSYRQGSSGYT